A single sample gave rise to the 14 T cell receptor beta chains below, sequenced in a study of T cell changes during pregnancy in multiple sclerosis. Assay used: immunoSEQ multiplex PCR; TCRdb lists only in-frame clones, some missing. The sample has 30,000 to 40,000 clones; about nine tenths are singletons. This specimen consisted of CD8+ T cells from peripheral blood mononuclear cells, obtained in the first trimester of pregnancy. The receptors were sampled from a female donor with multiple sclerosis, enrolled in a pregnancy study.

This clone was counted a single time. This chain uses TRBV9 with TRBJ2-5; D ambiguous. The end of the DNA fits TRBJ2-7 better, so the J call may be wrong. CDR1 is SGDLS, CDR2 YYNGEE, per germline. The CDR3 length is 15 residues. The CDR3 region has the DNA TGTGCCAGCAGCGTAGCGTCTGTTAGCTCCTACGAGCAGTACTTC. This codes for CASSVASVSSYEQYF.

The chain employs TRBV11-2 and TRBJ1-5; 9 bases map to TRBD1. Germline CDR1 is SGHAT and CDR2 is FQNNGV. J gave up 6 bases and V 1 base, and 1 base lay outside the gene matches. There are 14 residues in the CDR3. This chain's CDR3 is CASSLGTGAQPQHF. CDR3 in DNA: TGTGCCAGCAGCTTAGGGACAGGGGCTCAGCCCCAGCATTTT.

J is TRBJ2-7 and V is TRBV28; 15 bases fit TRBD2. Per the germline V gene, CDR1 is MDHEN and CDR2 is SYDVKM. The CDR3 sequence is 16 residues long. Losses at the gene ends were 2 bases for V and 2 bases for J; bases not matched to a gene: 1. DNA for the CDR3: TGTGCCAGCAGTTTAGGGACTAGCGGGAGGACCTACGAGCAGTACTTC. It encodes CASSLGTSGRTYEQYF.

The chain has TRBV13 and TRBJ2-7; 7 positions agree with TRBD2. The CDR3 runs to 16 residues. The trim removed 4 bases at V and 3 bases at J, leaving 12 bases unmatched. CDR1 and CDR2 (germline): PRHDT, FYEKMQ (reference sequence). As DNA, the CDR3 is TGTGCCAGCAGCTCTAGGCGGGAGTCTTTCGGCTACGAGCAGTACTTC. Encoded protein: CASSSRRESFGYEQYF.

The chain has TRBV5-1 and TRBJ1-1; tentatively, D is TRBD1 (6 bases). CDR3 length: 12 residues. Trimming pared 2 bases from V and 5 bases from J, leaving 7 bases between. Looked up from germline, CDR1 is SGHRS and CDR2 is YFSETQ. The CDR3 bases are TGCGCCAGCAGCTTCGGACAGACTGAAGCTTTCTTT. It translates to CASSFGQTEAFF. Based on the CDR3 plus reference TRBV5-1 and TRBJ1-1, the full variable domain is KAGVTQTPRYLIKTRGQQVTLSCSPISGHRSVSWYQQTPGQGLQFLFEYFSETQRNKGNFPGRFSGRQFSNSRSEMNVSTLELGDSALYLCASSFGQTEAFFGQGTRLTVV.

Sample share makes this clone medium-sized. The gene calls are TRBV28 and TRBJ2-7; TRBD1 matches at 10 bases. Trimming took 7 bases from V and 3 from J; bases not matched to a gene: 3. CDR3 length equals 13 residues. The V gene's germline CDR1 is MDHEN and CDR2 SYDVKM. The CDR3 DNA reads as TGTGCCAGCAAGGGACAGGGGCTCTACGAGCAGTACTTC. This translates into CASKGQGLYEQYF.

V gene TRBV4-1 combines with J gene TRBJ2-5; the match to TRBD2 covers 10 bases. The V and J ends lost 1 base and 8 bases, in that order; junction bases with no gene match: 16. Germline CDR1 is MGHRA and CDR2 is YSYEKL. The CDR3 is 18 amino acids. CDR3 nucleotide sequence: TGCGCCAGCAGCCAAGGCCGTAGAGCGGGAGGGCTATCTGGAACCCAGTACTTC. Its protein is CASSQGRRAGGLSGTQYF.

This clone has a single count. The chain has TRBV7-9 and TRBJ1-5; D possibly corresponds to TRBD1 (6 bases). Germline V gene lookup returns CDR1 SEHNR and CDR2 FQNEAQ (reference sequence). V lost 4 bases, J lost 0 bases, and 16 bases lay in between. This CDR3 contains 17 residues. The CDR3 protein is CASSYQGPPYSNQPQHF. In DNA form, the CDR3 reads TGTGCCAGCAGCTATCAGGGGCCCCCCTATAGCAATCAGCCCCAGCATTTT.

The CDR3 region is CASRGTGGTEAFF. The DNA of the CDR3 is TGTGCCAGCAGGGGGACAGGGGGGACTGAAGCTTTCTTT. The chain links TRBV27 to TRBJ1-1, with 11 bases fitting TRBD1. In germline, CDR1 is MNHEY, CDR2 SMNVEV (reference sequence). The CDR3 is 13 amino acids. V dropped 6 bases and J dropped 5; count of bases not matched to a gene: 2.

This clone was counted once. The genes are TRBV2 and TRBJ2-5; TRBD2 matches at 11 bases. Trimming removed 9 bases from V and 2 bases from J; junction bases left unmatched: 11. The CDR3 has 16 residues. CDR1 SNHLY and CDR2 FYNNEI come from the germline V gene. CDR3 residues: CASSGFLAGGQETQYF. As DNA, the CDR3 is TGTGCCAGTTCAGGGTTCCTAGCGGGGGGACAAGAGACCCAGTACTTC.

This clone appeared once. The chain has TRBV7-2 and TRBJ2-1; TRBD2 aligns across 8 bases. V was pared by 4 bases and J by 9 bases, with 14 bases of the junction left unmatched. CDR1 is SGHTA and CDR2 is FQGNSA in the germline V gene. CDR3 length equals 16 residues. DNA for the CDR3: TGTGCCAGCAGCTCCCGACTATACGGGGGGGGCAGTGAGCAGTTCTTC. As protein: CASSSRLYGGGSEQFF.

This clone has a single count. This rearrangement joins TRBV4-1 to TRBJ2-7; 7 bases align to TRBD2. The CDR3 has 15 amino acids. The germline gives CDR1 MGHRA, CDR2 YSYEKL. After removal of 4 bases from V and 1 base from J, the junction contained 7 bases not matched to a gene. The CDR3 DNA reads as TGCGCCAGCAGCCCCACTGTAGCGGGTTCCTACGAGCAGTACTTC. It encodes CASSPTVAGSYEQYF.

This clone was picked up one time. The CDR3 DNA follows: TGTGCCAGCAGCAGAACGGGACTAGCGGGAGGCCGAGGAGCTGGGGAGCTGTTTTTT. Protein sequence: CASSRTGLAGGRGAGELFF. The rearrangement uses TRBV9 and TRBJ2-2, with 15 bases fitting TRBD2. Germline V gives CDR1 SGDLS, CDR2 YYNGEE. The CDR3 consists of 19 residues. Losses at the gene ends were 4 bases for V and 8 bases for J; bases not matched to a gene: 15.

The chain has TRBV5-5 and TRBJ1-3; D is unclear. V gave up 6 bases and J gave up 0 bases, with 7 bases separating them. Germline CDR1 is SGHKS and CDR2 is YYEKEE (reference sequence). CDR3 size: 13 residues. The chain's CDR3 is CASKLFSGNTIYF. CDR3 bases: TGTGCCAGCAAGCTCTTCTCTGGAAACACCATATATTTT.